This TCR beta chain comes out of a study of Ad26.COV2.S vaccination and SARS-CoV-2 variants. Across the study: It was the COV1001 Ad26.COV2.S trial arm that included the donor. Into the muscle, Ad26.COV2.S was dosed once or twice, 56 days apart.

Regarding treatment: roughly 20 received Ad26.COV2.S at low or high dose, single or two shots; several received placebo; per-sample allocation not given. The study sampled participants on day 63 after the first vaccine or placebo injection. Spike of the Wuhan-strain SARS-CoV-2 was expressed by an Ad26 vector, which formed the vaccine. A note on this clone: Its antigen is not identified.

Germline V gene sequence: CDR1 ENHRY, CDR2 SYGVKD. CDR3 length equals 13 residues. Trimming shortened V by 6 bases and J by 1 base, and 9 bases separated the two germline ends. This table comes from immunoSEQ multiplex PCR, and its TCRdb copy is limited to in-frame clones, with some not included. The table records more than 350,000 clones, 75% to 95% of them present only once. Whole-study findings and limits: Assessments of TCR breadth and depth may have underestimated the total T cell responses.

The rearrangement links TRBV10-3 to TRBJ1-1; D is uncertain. Sequenced material: peripheral blood, taken in a trial of Ad26.COV2.S vaccine versus placebo. The sequence came from a person aged 18-65 years who received the Ad26.COV2.S COVID-19 vaccine or a placebo. This CDR3 is CAIRGSSNTEAFF. In nucleotides, the CDR3 is TGTGCCATCAGGGGATCCTCGAACACTGAAGCTTTCTTT.